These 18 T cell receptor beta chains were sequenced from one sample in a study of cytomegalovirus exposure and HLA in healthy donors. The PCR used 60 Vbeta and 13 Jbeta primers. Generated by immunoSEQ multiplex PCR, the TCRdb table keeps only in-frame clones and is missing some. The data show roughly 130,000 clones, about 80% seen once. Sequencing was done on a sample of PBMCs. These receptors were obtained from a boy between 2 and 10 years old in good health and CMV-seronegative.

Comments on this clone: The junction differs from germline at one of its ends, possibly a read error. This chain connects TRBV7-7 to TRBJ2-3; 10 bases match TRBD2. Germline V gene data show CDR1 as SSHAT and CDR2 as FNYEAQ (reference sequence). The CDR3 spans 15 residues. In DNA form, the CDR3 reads TGTGCTAGCAGCGCGACTAGCGGGAGCACAGATACGCAGTATTTT. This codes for CASSATSGSTDTQYF.

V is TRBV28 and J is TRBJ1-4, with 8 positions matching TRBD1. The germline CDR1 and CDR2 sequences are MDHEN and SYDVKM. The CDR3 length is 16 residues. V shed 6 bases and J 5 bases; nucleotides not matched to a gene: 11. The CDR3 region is CASSVQGGFGNEKLFF. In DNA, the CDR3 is TGTGCCAGCAGCGTACAGGGGGGGTTTGGAAATGAAAAACTGTTTTTT.

For the CDR3, the DNA is TGTGCTAGTGGTTTCGGGACAGGGGGTGGCTACACCTTC. Encoded protein: CASGFGTGGGYTF. The V and J genes are TRBV12-5 and TRBJ1-2, with TRBD1 matching 11 bases. Per germline, CDR1 LGHNT and CDR2 FRNRAP. The CDR3 spans 13 residues. Trimming took 3 bases from V and 7 from J; bases not matched to a gene: 1.

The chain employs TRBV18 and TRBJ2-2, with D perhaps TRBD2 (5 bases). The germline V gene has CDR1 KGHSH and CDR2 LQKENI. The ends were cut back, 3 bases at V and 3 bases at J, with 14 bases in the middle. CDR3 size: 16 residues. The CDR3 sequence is CASSPRERGDTGELFF. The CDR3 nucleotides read TGTGCCAGCTCACCCCGGGAACGGGGAGACACCGGGGAGCTGTTTTTT.

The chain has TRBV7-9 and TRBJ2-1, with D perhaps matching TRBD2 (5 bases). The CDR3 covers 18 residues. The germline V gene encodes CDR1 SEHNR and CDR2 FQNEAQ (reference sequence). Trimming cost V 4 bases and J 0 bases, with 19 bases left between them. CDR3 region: CASSSTRKAQSSYNEQFF. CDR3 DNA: TGTGCCAGCAGCTCTACTAGAAAGGCCCAAAGCTCCTACAATGAGCAGTTCTTC.

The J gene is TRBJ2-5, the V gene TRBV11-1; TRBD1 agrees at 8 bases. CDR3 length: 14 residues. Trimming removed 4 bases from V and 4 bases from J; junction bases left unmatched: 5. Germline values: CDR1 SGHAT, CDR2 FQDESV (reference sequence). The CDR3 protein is CASSSQGAGETQYF. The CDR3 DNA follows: TGTGCCAGCAGCTCTCAGGGGGCAGGAGAGACCCAGTACTTC.

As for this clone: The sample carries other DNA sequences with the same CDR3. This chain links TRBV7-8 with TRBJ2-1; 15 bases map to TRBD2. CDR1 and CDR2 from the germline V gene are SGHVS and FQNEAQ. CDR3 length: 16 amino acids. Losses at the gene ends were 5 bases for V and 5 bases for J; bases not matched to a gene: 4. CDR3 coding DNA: TGTGCCAGCAGCCTAGGACTAGCGGGAGGGGACAATGAGCAGTTCTTC. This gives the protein CASSLGLAGGDNEQFF.

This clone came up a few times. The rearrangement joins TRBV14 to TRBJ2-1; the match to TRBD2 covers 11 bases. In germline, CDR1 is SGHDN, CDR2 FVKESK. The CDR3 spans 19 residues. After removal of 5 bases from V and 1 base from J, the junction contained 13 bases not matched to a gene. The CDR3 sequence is CASSAFGASGRISYNEQFF. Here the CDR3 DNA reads TGTGCCAGCAGCGCGTTTGGGGCTAGCGGGAGGATATCCTACAATGAGCAGTTCTTC.

The CDR3 coding sequence is TGTGCCTGGAGCCCGAGTTTGTCGGCAGGGAGAAACACCATATATTTT. This gives the protein CAWSPSLSAGRNTIYF. J is TRBJ1-3 and V is TRBV30, with D maybe TRBD1 (5 bases). V lost 3 bases, J lost 5 bases, and 20 bases lay in between. This CDR3 has 16 residues. Germline V lookup: CDR1 GTSNPN, CDR2 SVGIG (reference sequence).

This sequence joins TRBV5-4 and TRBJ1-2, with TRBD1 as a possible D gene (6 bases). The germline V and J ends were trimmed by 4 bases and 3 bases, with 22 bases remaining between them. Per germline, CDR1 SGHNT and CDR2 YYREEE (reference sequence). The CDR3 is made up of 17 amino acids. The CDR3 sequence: CASSPTGFGGYDYGYTF. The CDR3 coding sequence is TGTGCCAGCAGCCCTACAGGGTTTGGGGGATATGACTATGGCTACACCTTC.

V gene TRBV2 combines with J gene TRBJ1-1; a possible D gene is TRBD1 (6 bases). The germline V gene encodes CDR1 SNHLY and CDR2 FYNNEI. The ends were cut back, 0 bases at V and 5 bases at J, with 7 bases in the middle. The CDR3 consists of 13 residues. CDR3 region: CASSEAQGTEAFF. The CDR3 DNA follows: TGTGCCAGCAGTGAAGCGCAGGGGACTGAAGCTTTCTTT.

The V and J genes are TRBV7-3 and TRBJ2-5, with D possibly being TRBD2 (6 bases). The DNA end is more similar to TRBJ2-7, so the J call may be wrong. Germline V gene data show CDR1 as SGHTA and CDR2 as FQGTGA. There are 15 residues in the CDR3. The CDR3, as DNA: TGTGCCAGCAGCCCCACTGGCGGGGACTCCTACGAGCAGTACTTC. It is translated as CASSPTGGDSYEQYF.

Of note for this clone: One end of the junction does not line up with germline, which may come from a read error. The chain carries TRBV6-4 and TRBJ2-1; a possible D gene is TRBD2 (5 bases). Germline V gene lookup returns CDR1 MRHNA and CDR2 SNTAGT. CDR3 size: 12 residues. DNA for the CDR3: TGTGCCGGCAGCGCGGCCCACGGGGAACAGTTCTTC. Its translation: CAGSAAHGEQFF.

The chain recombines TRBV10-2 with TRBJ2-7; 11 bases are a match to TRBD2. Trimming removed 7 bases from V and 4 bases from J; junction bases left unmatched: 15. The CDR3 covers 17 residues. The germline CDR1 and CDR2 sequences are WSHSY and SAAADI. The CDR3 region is CASTEGGGTSGPYEQYF. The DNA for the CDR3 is TGCGCCAGCACCGAAGGGGGAGGGACTAGCGGACCTTACGAGCAGTACTTC.

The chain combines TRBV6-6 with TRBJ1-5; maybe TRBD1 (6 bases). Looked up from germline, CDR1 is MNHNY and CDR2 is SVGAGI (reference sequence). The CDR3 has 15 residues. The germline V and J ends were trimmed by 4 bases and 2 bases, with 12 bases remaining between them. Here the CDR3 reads CASSSNRVGNQPQHF. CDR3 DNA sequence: TGTGCCAGCAGTTCCAACAGGGTTGGCAATCAGCCCCAGCATTTT.

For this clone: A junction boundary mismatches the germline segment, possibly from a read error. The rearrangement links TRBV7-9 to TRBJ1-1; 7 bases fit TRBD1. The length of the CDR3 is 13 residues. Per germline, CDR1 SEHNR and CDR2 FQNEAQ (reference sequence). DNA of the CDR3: TGTTCCAGCAGCCCCACAGGGGTTACTGAAGCTTTCTTT. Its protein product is CSSSPTGVTEAFF.

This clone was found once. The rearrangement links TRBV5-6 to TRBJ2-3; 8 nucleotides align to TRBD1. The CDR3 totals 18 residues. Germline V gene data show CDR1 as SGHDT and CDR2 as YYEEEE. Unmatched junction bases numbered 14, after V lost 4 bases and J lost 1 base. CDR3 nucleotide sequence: TGTGCCAGCAGCGCTCCTCCCTTTGGACAGGGTGGCACAGATACGCAGTATTTT. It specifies CASSAPPFGQGGTDTQYF.

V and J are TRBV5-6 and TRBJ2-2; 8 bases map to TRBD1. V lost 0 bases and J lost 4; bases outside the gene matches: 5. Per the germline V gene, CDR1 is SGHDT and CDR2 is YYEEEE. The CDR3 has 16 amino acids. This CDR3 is CASSLGQGARTGELFF. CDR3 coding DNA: TGTGCCAGCAGCTTGGGGCAGGGGGCGCGCACCGGGGAGCTGTTTTTT.